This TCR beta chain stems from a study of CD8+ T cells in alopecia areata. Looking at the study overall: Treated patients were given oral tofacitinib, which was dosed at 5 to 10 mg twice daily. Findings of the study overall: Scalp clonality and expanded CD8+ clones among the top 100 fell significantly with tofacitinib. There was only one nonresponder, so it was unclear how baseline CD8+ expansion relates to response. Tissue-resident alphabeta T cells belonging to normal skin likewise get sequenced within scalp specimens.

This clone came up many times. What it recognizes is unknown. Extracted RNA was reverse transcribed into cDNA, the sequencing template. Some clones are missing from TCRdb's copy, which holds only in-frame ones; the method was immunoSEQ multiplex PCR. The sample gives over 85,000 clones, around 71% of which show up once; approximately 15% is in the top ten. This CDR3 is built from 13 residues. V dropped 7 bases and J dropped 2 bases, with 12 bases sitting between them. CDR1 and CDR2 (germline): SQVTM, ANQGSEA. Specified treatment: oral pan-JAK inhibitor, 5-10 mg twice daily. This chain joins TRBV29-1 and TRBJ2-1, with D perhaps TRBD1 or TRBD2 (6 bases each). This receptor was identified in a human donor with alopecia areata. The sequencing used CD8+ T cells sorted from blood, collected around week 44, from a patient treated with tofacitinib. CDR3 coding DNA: TGCAGCGCAAAGGGGGGACCCTACAATGAGCAGTTCTTC. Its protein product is CSAKGGPYNEQFF.